A selection of T cell receptor beta chains follows, all from one sample in a study of technical replicates of blood from a handful of donors. Method: immunoSEQ multiplex PCR; TCRdb's copy keeps in-frame clones and lacks some. The table lists nearly 80,000 clones, 93% of them singletons. Sequenced material: T cells isolated from PBMCs. The receptor source for this set is a human donor in good health. Each CDR3 is given with its conserved first and last residue. D genes are given only for firm matches. A row's size may be missing; if present it is once, few, many or a size class.

J: TRBJ2-1
V: TRBV11-2
D: .
size: .
length: 16
CDR3: CASSLRGTASYNEQFF
DNA: TGTGCCAGCAGCTTGCGCGGCACCGCCTCCTACAATGAGCAGTTCTTC

J: TRBJ1-1
V: TRBV11-3
D: .
size: once
length: 12
CDR3: CASSSPQGSAFF
DNA: TGTGCCAGCAGCTCTCCCCAGGGGTCTGCTTTCTTT

J: TRBJ1-1
V: TRBV29-1
D: .
size: .
length: 13
CDR3: CSVEGDGNTEAFF
DNA: TGCAGCGTTGAAGGAGATGGGAACACTGAAGCTTTCTTT

J: TRBJ2-7
V: TRBV30
D: .
size: .
length: 13
CDR3: CAWSETGFEEQYF
DNA: TGTGCCTGGAGTGAGACAGGCTTCGAGGAGCAGTACTTC

J: TRBJ2-1
V: TRBV7-3
D: TRBD2
size: .
length: 18
CDR3: CASSLIKTSGLTYNEQFF
DNA: TGTGCCAGCAGCTTAATAAAGACTAGCGGGCTTACCTACAATGAGCAGTTCTTC

J: TRBJ1-3
V: TRBV10-1
D: .
size: .
length: 13
CDR3: CASSSTAGNTIYF
DNA: TGCGCCAGCAGTTCTACAGCTGGAAACACCATATATTTT

J: TRBJ2-7
V: TRBV30
D: .
size: .
length: 12
CDR3: CALRPGVTEQYF
DNA: TGTGCCTTAAGGCCGGGAGTAACCGAGCAGTACTTC

J: TRBJ1-4
V: TRBV9
D: TRBD1
size: .
length: 15
CDR3: CASSQYRGTNEKLFF
DNA: TGTGCCAGCAGCCAATACAGGGGAACTAATGAAAAACTGTTTTTT

J: TRBJ1-2
V: TRBV23-1
D: .
size: .
length: 18
CDR3: CASSQSSNHRRWDYGYTF
DNA: TGCGCCAGCAGTCAATCCTCGAACCACAGGCGATGGGACTATGGCTACACCTTC

J: TRBJ1-1
V: TRBV28
D: TRBD1
size: .
length: 16
CDR3: CASSSTSGTGIPEAFF
DNA: TGTGCCAGCAGTTCGACCTCCGGGACAGGGATTCCTGAAGCTTTCTTT

J: TRBJ2-1
V: TRBV28
D: .
size: once
length: 16
CDR3: CASSFWGEDDYNEQFF
DNA: TGTGCCAGCAGTTTTTGGGGGGAGGACGACTACAATGAGCAGTTCTTC

J: TRBJ1-1
V: TRBV7-7
D: .
size: .
length: 10
CDR3: CASSGPRAFF
DNA: TGTGCCAGCAGCGGGCCGAGAGCTTTCTTT

J: TRBJ2-1
V: TRBV11-3
D: .
size: once
length: 13
CDR3: CASSLVEGYEQFF
DNA: TGTGCCAGCAGCCTCGTGGAGGGGTATGAGCAGTTCTTC

J: TRBJ2-2
V: TRBV2
D: .
size: few
length: 16
CDR3: CASSERFSKQAGELFF
DNA: TGTGCCAGCAGTGAAAGGTTTTCGAAACAGGCCGGGGAGCTGTTTTTT

J: TRBJ2-3
V: TRBV5-4
D: .
size: .
length: 15
CDR3: CASRITQGISDTQYF
DNA: TGTGCCAGCAGGATTACGCAGGGGATTTCAGATACGCAGTATTTT